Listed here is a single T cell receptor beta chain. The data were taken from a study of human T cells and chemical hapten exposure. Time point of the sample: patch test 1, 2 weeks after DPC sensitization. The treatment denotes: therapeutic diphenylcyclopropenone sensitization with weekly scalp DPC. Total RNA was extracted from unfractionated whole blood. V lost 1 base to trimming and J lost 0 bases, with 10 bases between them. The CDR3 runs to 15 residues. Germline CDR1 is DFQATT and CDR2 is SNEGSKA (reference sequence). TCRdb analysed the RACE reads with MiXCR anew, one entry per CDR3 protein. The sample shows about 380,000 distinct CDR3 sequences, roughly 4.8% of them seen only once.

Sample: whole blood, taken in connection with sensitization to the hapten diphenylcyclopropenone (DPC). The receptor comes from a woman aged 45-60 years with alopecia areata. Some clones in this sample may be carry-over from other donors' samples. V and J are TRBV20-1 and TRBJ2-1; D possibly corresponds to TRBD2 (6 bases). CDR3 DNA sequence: TGCAGTGCTAGAGGGATCGGGAGCTCCTACAATGAGCAGTTCTTC. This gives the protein CSARGIGSSYNEQFF.